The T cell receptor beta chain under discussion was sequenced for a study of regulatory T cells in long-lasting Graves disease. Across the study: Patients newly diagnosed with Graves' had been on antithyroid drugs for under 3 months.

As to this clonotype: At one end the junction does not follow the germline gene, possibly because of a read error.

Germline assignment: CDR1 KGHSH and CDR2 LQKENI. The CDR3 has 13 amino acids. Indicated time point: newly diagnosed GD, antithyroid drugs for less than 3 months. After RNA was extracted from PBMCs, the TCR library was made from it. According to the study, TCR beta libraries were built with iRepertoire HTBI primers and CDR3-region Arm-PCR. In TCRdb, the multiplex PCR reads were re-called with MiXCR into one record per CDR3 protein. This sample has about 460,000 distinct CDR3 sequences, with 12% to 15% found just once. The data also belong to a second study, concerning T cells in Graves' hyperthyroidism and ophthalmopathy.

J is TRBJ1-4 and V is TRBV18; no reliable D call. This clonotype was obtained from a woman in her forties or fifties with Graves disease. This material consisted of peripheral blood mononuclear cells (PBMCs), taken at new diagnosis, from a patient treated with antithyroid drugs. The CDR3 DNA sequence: TGTGCCAGCTCAACCGCAACTAATGAAAAACTGTCTTTT. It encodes CASSTATNEKLSF.